One sample yielded the 3 T cell receptor beta chains listed below, sequenced in a study of T-cell memory formation after mild COVID-19. TCRdb recomputed calls from the 5' RACE reads with MiXCR, one row per CDR3 protein. The sample yields under 250,000 distinct CDR3 sequences, around 27% seen once. Sequencing was done on a sample of PBMCs or a T cell subset sorted from them (not recorded which). The receptors stem from an adult woman who had mild COVID-19 (a few samples of this study predate the infection). Cell type and time point are not known.

The chain joins TRBV19 to TRBJ1-1; TRBD1 aligns across 9 bases. CDR3 length equals 15 residues. V gave up 5 bases and J gave up 6 bases; unmatched junction bases: 10. Germline V gene lookup returns CDR1 LNHDA and CDR2 SQIVND (reference sequence). CDR3 in amino acids: CASSDRDRAFPEAFF. As DNA, the CDR3 is TGTGCCAGTAGTGACCGGGACAGGGCTTTCCCTGAAGCTTTCTTT.

This clonotype has more than one count but fewer than ten. The V and J genes are TRBV12-3 or TRBV12-4 and TRBJ1-5; unclear D gene. V dropped 2 bases and J dropped 1 base, with 6 bases sitting between them. This CDR3 contains 14 residues. The chain's CDR3 is CASSLSASNQPQHF. The CDR3 DNA reads TGTGCCAGCAGTTTAAGTGCCAGCAATCAGCCCCAGCATTTT.

The sample holds a few counts of this clonotype. The chain employs TRBV12-3 or TRBV12-4 and TRBJ2-1; TRBD2 aligns across 10 bases. The CDR3 has 16 amino acids. Trimming cost V 3 bases and J 8 bases; bases outside gene matches: 10. In DNA form, the CDR3 reads TGTGCCAGCAGTTTGAGAGCGGGGGGGCCGAGGGATGAGCAGTTCTTC. This gives the protein CASSLRAGGPRDEQFF.